One and the same sample provided the 29 T cell receptor beta chains below, sequenced in a study of blood T cells in healthy people across ages. Primed by a sample-barcoded 5' primer and a J-beta primer mix, a second PCR proceeded for about 6 to 11 cycles. In TCRdb, the 5' RACE reads were re-called with MiXCR into one record per CDR3 protein. The data contain 600,000 or so distinct CDR3 sequences, approximately 30% of them singletons. Specimen: blood. The receptors stem from a woman over 75 in good health.

The chain combines TRBV3-1 with TRBJ2-2, with D hard to call. V was shortened by 4 bases and J by 3 bases, with 12 bases between the two germline ends. The CDR3 runs 15 residues. Looked up from germline, CDR1 is LGHDT and CDR2 is YNNKEL (reference sequence). The CDR3 is CASSPVVGHTGELFF. In DNA form, the CDR3 reads TGTGCCAGCAGCCCAGTAGTTGGTCACACCGGGGAGCTGTTTTTT.

A word on this clonotype: A much more abundant neighbour one base away suggests this may be a read error. This chain joins TRBV6-2 or TRBV6-3 and TRBJ2-5; the D is unclear. Deletions cut 7 bases from V and 11 bases from J, with 20 bases between. CDR3 length: 13 amino acids. CDR1 and CDR2 (germline): MNHEY, SVGEGT. CDR3 loop: CASKVGWLGEQYF. The CDR3, as DNA: TGTGCCAGCAAAGTGGGGTGGCTCGGTGAGCAGTACTTC.

The CDR3 nucleotides read TGTGCCATCAGTAGGCTAGCGGGAGAGACCCAGTACTTC. This gives the protein CAISRLAGETQYF. The rearrangement links TRBV10-3 to TRBJ2-7, with 8 bases lining up with TRBD2. The DNA end is more similar to TRBJ2-5, so the J call may be wrong. The CDR3 sequence is 13 residues long. Germline V CDR1 and CDR2: ENHRY, SYGVKD.

This clonotype was recorded many times. The V call is TRBV5-1, the J call TRBJ2-7; D is uncertain. CDR3 size: 15 residues. The germline V and J ends were trimmed by 4 bases and 1 base, with 15 bases remaining between them. CDR1 and CDR2 from the germline V gene are SGHRS and YFSETQ. The CDR3 DNA reads TGCGCCAGCAGCCCTACGGGCCTCCGATCCTACGAGCAGTACTTC. This codes for CASSPTGLRSYEQYF.

The genes are TRBV7-2 and TRBJ2-3, with 7 bases identical to TRBD2. The trim removed 6 bases at V and 1 base at J, leaving 7 bases unmatched. CDR1 SGHTA and CDR2 FQGNSA come from the germline V gene. The CDR3 length is 15 residues. The CDR3 reads CASRESSGRTDTQYF. DNA of the CDR3: TGTGCCAGCAGGGAATCTAGCGGTCGCACAGATACGCAGTATTTT.

This chain connects TRBV20-1 to TRBJ1-6; 9 nucleotides line up with TRBD1. The CDR3 sequence is 14 residues long. J was trimmed by 10 bases and V by 3 bases; bases with no gene match: 7. Germline V gene data show CDR1 as DFQATT and CDR2 as SNEGSKA (reference sequence). This CDR3 reads CSARRDRDISPLHF. The CDR3 region has the DNA TGCAGTGCTAGGCGGGACAGGGACATCTCACCCCTCCACTTT.

The chain uses TRBV4-1 and TRBJ2-5; 9 bases are shared with TRBD2. The DNA end is a closer match to TRBJ2-7, so the J assignment may be wrong. Germline V CDR1 and CDR2: MGHRA, YSYEKL. This CDR3 is 15 amino acids long. CDR3 nucleotides: TGCGCCAGCAGCCAAGATCAGCGGGGGGCCTACGAGCAGTACTTC. Translation gives CASSQDQRGAYEQYF.

Remarks on this clonotype: A much larger clone lies one base from this, so it may be a read error. The rearrangement uses TRBV5-5 and TRBJ2-3; D might be TRBD1 (6 bases). CDR1 and CDR2 (germline): SGHKS, YYEKEE (reference sequence). This CDR3 is 12 amino acids long. In DNA form, the CDR3 reads TGTACCAGCAGCTTCAGGGGAGATACGCAGTATTTT. Its translation is CTSSFRGDTQYF. Drawing the rest from reference TRBV5-5 and TRBJ2-3, the complete variable domain is DAGVTQSPTHLIKTRGQQVTLRCSPISGHKSVSWYQQVLGQGPQFIFQYYEKEERGRGNFPDRFSARQFPNYSSELNVNALLLGDSALYLCTSSFRGDTQYFGPGTRLTVL.

As concerns this clonotype: The CDR3 does not close with the conserved phenylalanine or tryptophan, likely indicating a read error. This rearrangement joins TRBV7-9 to TRBJ2-3; TRBD2 aligns across 9 bases. The germline gives CDR1 SEHNR, CDR2 FQNEAQ (reference sequence). The CDR3 has 15 amino acids. Germline trimming cut 5 bases from V and 3 bases from J; bases unmatched to any gene: 6. For the CDR3, the DNA is TGTGCCAGCAGCCTCCTAGCGGGGAGGACAGATACGCAGTATTTG. Translating it yields CASSLLAGRTDTQYL.

V is TRBV20-1 and J is TRBJ2-7, with a weak D call TRBD1 (6 bases). V was clipped by 5 bases and J by 3 bases, with 11 bases between them. The V gene's germline CDR1 is DFQATT and CDR2 SNEGSKA (reference sequence). CDR3 length equals 12 residues. CDR3 loop: CSARTEHYEQYF. The CDR3, as DNA: TGCAGTGCTCGGACAGAGCACTACGAGCAGTACTTC.

This clonotype was observed a few times. The chain couples TRBV4-1 to TRBJ1-3, with D hard to call. V gave up 3 bases and J gave up 0 bases, with 9 bases separating them. The CDR3 runs 15 residues. Germline V gene lookup returns CDR1 MGHRA and CDR2 YSYEKL. The CDR3 spells CASSQTVLSGNTIYF. The DNA of the CDR3 is TGCGCCAGCAGCCAGACGGTGCTCTCTGGAAACACCATATATTTT.

This chain links TRBV7-9 with TRBJ1-2, with no clear D. The germline gives CDR1 SEHNR, CDR2 FQNEAQ (reference sequence). The CDR3 extends over 13 amino acids. The germline V and J ends were trimmed by 5 bases and 4 bases, with 11 bases remaining between them. The DNA of the CDR3 is TGTGCCAGCAGCGGGCCGCATTCCTATGGCTACACCTTC. Amino acid sequence: CASSGPHSYGYTF.

As to this clonotype: A junction boundary mismatches the germline segment, possibly from a read error. The genes are TRBV6-4 and TRBJ1-2; 12 bases align to TRBD1. Germline V gene data show CDR1 as MRHNA and CDR2 as SNTAGT. The CDR3 runs 18 residues. CDR3 amino acids: CASGDTGTGGALNYGYTF. In DNA, the CDR3 is TGTGCCAGCGGTGACACCGGGACAGGGGGCGCCTTGAACTATGGCTACACCTTC.

With respect to this clonotype: The junction and the germline gene differ at one end; a read error may be behind it. The chain carries TRBV20-1 and TRBJ2-6, with 7 bases fitting TRBD1. Germline-derived CDR1 and CDR2 are DFQATT and SNEGSKA (reference sequence). The CDR3 covers 17 residues. CDR3 region: CSARKGGQVSGANVRTF. In DNA, the CDR3 is TGCAGTGCTAGGAAAGGCGGACAGGTCTCTGGGGCCAACGTCCGGACTTTC.

Points on this clonotype: This may arise from a read error, as a much more abundant clone is one base away. The chain employs TRBV30 and TRBJ2-7, with a weak D call TRBD1 (7 bases). Germline loops: CDR1 GTSNPN, CDR2 SVGIG (reference sequence). This CDR3 comprises 17 residues. CDR3 sequence (DNA): TGTGCCCGGAGTGCCCCCGGAGGGGGCCGATCTTCCTACGAGCAGTACTTC. This translates into CARSAPGGGRSSYEQYF.

The J gene is TRBJ2-1, the V gene TRBV2; 7 bases are shared with TRBD1. The CDR3 loop spans 14 amino acids. Germline lookup yields CDR1 SNHLY and CDR2 FYNNEI. V dropped 4 bases and J dropped 4; count of bases not matched to a gene: 4. The DNA for the CDR3 is TGTGCCAGCAGTGGCATCAGGGGGTACAATGAGCAGTTCTTC. Residues: CASSGIRGYNEQFF.

This clonotype was picked up many times. V is TRBV7-2 and J is TRBJ2-5, with 7 positions matching TRBD1. The CDR3 spans 15 residues. Germline-derived CDR1 and CDR2 are SGHTA and FQGNSA. Trimming at V came to 5 bases and at J to 3 bases, leaving 9 bases not matched to a gene. The CDR3 spells CASSLTGAGKETQYF. In DNA, the CDR3 is TGTGCCAGCAGCCTTACAGGGGCGGGTAAAGAGACCCAGTACTTC. The full variable domain, its missing parts supplied by reference TRBV7-2 and TRBJ2-5, is GAGVSQSPSNKVTEKGKDVELRCDPISGHTALYWYRQSLGQGLEFLIYFQGNSAPDKSGLPSDRFSAERTGGSVSTLTIQRTQQEDSAVYLCASSLTGAGKETQYFGPGTRLLVL.

This clonotype has ten or more counts. The V and J genes are TRBV20-1 and TRBJ1-2; D uncertain. Germline CDR1 DFQATT, CDR2 SNEGSKA (reference sequence). This CDR3 spans 13 amino acids. V was shortened by 2 bases and J by 4 bases, with 11 bases between the two germline ends. The DNA for the CDR3 is TGCAGTGCTAGACCCGGGCAGACCTATGGCTACACCTTC. Translated, it gives CSARPGQTYGYTF.

The chain joins TRBV7-8 to TRBJ2-4, with TRBD1 matching 8 bases. This CDR3 has 15 amino acids. Germline V gene data show CDR1 as SGHVS and CDR2 as FQNEAQ. Germline trimming cut 5 bases from V and 3 bases from J; bases unmatched to any gene: 6. Here the CDR3 DNA reads TGTGCCAGCAGCGTGACAGGGGACGTCAAAAACATTCAGTACTTC. Translating gives CASSVTGDVKNIQYF.

The genes are TRBV20-1 and TRBJ2-5; D is uncertain. Looked up from germline, CDR1 is DFQATT and CDR2 is SNEGSKA (reference sequence). This CDR3 is built from 13 residues. The germline V and J ends were trimmed by 0 bases and 1 base, with 6 bases remaining between them. The CDR3 sequence: CSARDYFQETQYF. The CDR3 nucleotides read TGCAGTGCTAGAGACTATTTCCAAGAGACCCAGTACTTC.

Ten or more counts support this clonotype. This chain joins TRBV25-1 and TRBJ2-3; D is unclear. The CDR3 runs to 11 residues. With 4 bases removed from V and 10 bases from J, the gap between germline ends came to 9 bases. Germline CDR1 reads MGHDK; CDR2 reads SYGVNS. CDR3 nucleotide sequence: TGTGCCAGCAGTGGGAGTTGGGCGCAGTATTTT. This sequence encodes CASSGSWAQYF.

This clonotype was seen at least ten times. The chain uses TRBV5-1 and TRBJ2-1, with D possibly TRBD1 on 7 matching bases. The CDR3 length is 16 residues. In germline, CDR1 is SGHRS, CDR2 YFSETQ. Trimming removed 6 bases at V and 2 bases at J, with 18 bases between. CDR3 sequence reads: CASTLEGAYAYNEQFF. The DNA of the CDR3 is TGCGCCAGCACTCTGGAGGGGGCATACGCCTACAATGAGCAGTTCTTC.

Of note for this clonotype: A read error may be the cause here, since a much bigger clone is one base away. The rearrangement joins TRBV6-5 to TRBJ2-7; 11 nucleotides match TRBD2. J lost 4 bases, V lost 4 bases, and 6 bases had no gene match. Germline V CDR1 and CDR2: MNHEY, SVGAGI. The CDR3 is 15 residues long. The DNA of the CDR3 is TGTGCCAGCAGTTTGACTAGCGGGGACCATTACGAGCAGTACTTC. Protein: CASSLTSGDHYEQYF.

This clonotype has ten or more counts. J is TRBJ2-1 and V is TRBV12-3 or TRBV12-4; the D is unclear. This CDR3 contains 18 residues. The V and J ends lost 7 bases and 0 bases respectively, with 22 bases between them. The CDR3 nucleotides read TGTGCCAGCACAACAAGGCGAGTGGGCATCAGCTCCTACAATGAGCAGTTCTTC. It codes for CASTTRRVGISSYNEQFF.

The sample holds many counts of this clonotype. This sequence joins TRBV18 and TRBJ2-7; D remains unclear. Germline assignment: CDR1 KGHSH and CDR2 LQKENI. V lost 2 bases and J 6 bases, leaving 23 bases between the germline ends. There are 17 residues in the CDR3. The CDR3 loop reads CASSPFTVTQGSGEQYF. The CDR3 bases are TGTGCCAGCTCACCATTCACGGTTACTCAAGGAAGTGGCGAGCAGTACTTC. Filled out from reference TRBV18 and TRBJ2-7, the complete variable domain reads NAGVMQNPRHLVRRRGQEARLRCSPMKGHSHVYWYRQLPEEGLKFMVYLQKENIIDESGMPKERFSAEFPKEGPSILRIQQVVRGDSAAYFCASSPFTVTQGSGEQYFGPGTRLTVT.

A few counts support this clonotype. J is TRBJ1-2 and V is TRBV30; 8 bases map to TRBD1. V shed 3 bases and J 4 bases; nucleotides not matched to a gene: 10. The CDR3 extends over 15 amino acids. In germline, CDR1 is GTSNPN, CDR2 SVGIG (reference sequence). The chain's CDR3 is CAWSALKTGGYGYTF. DNA of the CDR3: TGTGCCTGGAGCGCCCTCAAAACAGGGGGCTATGGCTACACCTTC.

In its sample, this clonotype was seen many times. V gene TRBV13 combines with J gene TRBJ2-5, with TRBD1 matching over 8 bases. Per germline, CDR1 PRHDT and CDR2 FYEKMQ (reference sequence). V was pared by 5 bases and J by 10 bases, with 15 bases of the junction left unmatched. The CDR3 runs 15 residues. CDR3 bases: TGTGCCAGCAGCAGGACCGGGACAGGCGTTGAAGTCCAGTACTTC. Its translation is CASSRTGTGVEVQYF.

This chain connects TRBV7-2 to TRBJ1-6, with D tentatively TRBD1 (6 bases). V was trimmed by 6 bases and J by 12 bases, leaving 18 bases between them. Germline CDR1 SGHTA, CDR2 FQGNSA. CDR3 length: 14 amino acids. This CDR3 reads CASRPDRTALPLHF. The CDR3, as DNA: TGTGCCAGCAGACCAGACAGGACAGCTTTACCCCTCCACTTT.

The chain has TRBV29-1 and TRBJ2-1, with 9 bases lining up with TRBD2. After removal of 4 bases from V and 3 bases from J, the junction contained 22 bases not matched to a gene. Looked up from germline, CDR1 is SQVTM and CDR2 is ANQGSEA. The CDR3 totals 20 residues. As DNA, the CDR3 is TGCAGCGTTGGTAGAGTGGAACTAGCGGGCGCTCCTGGAGGCTACAATGAGCAGTTCTTC. It yields the protein CSVGRVELAGAPGGYNEQFF.